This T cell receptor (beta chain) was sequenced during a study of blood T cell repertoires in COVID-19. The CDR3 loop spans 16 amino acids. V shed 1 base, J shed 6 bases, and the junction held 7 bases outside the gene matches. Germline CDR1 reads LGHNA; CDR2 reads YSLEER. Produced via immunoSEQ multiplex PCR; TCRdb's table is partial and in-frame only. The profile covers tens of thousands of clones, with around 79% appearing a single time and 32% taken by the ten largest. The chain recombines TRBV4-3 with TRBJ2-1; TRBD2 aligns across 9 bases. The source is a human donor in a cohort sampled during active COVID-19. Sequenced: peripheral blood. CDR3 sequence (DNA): TGCGCCAGCAGCCAAGGGCAACTAGCGGGCTTCAATGAGCAGTTCTTC. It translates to CASSQGQLAGFNEQFF.